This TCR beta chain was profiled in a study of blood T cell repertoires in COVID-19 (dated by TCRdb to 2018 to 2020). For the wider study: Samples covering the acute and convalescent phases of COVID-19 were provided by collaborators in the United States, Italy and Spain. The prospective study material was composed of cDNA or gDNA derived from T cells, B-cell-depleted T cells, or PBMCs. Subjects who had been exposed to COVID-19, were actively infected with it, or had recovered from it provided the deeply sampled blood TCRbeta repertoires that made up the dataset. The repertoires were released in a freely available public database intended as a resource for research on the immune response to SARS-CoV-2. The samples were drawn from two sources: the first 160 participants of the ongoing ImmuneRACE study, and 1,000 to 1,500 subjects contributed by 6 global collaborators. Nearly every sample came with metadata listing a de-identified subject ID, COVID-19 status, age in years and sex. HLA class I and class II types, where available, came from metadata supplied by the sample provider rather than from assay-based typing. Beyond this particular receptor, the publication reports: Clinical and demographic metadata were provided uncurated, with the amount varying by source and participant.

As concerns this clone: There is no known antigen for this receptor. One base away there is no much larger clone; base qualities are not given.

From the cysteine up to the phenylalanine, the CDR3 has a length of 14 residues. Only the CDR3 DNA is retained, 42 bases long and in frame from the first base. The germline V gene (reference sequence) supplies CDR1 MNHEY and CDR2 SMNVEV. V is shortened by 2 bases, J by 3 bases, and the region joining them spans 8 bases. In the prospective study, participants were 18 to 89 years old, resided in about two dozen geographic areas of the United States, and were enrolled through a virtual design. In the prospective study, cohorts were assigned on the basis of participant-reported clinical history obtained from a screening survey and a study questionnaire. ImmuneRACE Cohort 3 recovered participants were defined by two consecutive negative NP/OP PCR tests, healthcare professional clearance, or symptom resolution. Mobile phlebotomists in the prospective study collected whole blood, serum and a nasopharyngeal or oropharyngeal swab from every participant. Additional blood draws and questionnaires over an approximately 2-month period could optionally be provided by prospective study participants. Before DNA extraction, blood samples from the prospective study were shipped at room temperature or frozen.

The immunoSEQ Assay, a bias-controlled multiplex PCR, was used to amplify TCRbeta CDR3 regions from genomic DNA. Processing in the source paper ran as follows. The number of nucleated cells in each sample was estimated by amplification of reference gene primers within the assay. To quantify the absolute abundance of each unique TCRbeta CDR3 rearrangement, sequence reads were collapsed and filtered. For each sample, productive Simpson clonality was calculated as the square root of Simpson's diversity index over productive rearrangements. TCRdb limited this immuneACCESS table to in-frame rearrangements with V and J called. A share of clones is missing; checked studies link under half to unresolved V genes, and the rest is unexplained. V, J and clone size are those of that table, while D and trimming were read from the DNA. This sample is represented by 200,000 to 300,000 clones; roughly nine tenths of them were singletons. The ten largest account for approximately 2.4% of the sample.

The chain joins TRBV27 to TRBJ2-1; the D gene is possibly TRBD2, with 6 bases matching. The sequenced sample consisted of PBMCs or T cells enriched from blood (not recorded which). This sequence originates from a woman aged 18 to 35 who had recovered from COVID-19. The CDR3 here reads CASSLPGDYNEQFF. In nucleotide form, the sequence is TGTGCCAGCAGTTTACCGGGGGACTACAATGAGCAGTTCTTC.